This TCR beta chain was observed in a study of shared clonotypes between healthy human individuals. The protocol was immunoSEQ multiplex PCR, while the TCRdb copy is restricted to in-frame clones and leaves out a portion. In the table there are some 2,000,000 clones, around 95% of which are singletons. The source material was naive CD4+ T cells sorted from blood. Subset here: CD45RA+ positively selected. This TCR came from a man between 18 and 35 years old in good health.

The CDR3 here is CASSPGGRLEQYF. Here the CDR3 DNA reads TGCGCCAGCAGCCCCGGGGGGCGACTGGAGCAGTACTTC. V and J are TRBV5-1 and TRBJ2-7; perhaps TRBD2 as D (7 bases). Germline V gene data show CDR1 as SGHRS and CDR2 as YFSETQ. Trimming pared 4 bases from V and 7 bases from J, leaving 15 bases between. The CDR3 is 13 residues long.